These 4 T cell receptor beta chains came from one sample sequenced in a study of T cell repertoires in cytomegalovirus infection. TCRdb re-derived calls from the reads in MiXCR, one entry per CDR3 protein. The top ten hold about 24% of the sample, which has under 600,000 distinct CDR3 sequences, about 15% seen once. Sequenced material: CD8+ T cells from PBMCs. Every receptor here comes from a human donor in good health (CMV status not recorded). Some clones in this sample may be carry-over from other donors' samples.

There are many counts of this clonotype. The chain has TRBV28 and TRBJ2-7; D gene uncertain. This CDR3 is 14 amino acids long. Germline V gene data show CDR1 as MDHEN and CDR2 as SYDVKM. Trimming pared 4 bases from V and 6 bases from J, leaving 16 bases between. CDR3 nucleotide sequence: TGTGCCAGCAGTTCATCGACTGTCCCCCGCGAGCAGTACTTC. It encodes CASSSSTVPREQYF.

DNA of the CDR3: TGTGCCAGCAGCGTAGGGGAGACAGGGGGTCACTATGGCTACACCTTC. This codes for CASSVGETGGHYGYTF. The chain has TRBV7-9 and TRBJ1-2; 9 bases fit TRBD1. Germline V lookup: CDR1 SEHNR, CDR2 FQNEAQ (reference sequence). The CDR3 contains 16 residues. V lost 5 bases and J lost 3; bases outside the gene matches: 10.

This clonotype occurred a few times. The V call is TRBV19, the J call TRBJ2-5; D perhaps matches TRBD1 (5 bases). The CDR3 loop spans 14 amino acids. From germline, CDR1 is LNHDA and CDR2 SQIVND (reference sequence). The V end was cut by 7 bases, the J end by 2 bases, with 14 bases between. This CDR3 is CASTETTAQETQYF. The CDR3 DNA reads TGTGCCAGTACCGAGACGACAGCGCAAGAGACCCAGTACTTC. Filled out from reference TRBV19 and TRBJ2-5, the complete variable domain reads DGGITQSPKYLFRKEGQNVTLSCEQNLNHDAMYWYRQDPGQGLRLIYYSQIVNDFQKGDIAEGYSVSREKKESFPLTVTSAQKNPTAFYLCASTETTAQETQYFGPGTRLLVL.

This clonotype was counted at least ten times. The chain links TRBV7-8 to TRBJ1-2, with unresolved D. The CDR3 totals 16 residues. The V gene lost 2 bases and the J gene lost 8 bases, with 21 bases spanning the gap. Per the germline V gene, CDR1 is SGHVS and CDR2 is FQNEAQ. The CDR3 region has the DNA TGTGCCAGCAGCTTATCGAGTAGTGCCAGGAGGAACGGCTACACCTTC. It specifies CASSLSSSARRNGYTF.